The 14 T cell receptor beta chains in this list originate from one sample, sequenced in a study of siplizumab effects on memory and regulatory T cells. The method was immunoSEQ multiplex PCR; TCRdb's version includes in-frame clones alone and lacks a portion of them. Of 100,000 or so clones listed, less than 95% were seen once; the top ten hold around 0.6%. Sequenced material: Tregs sorted from blood. These receptors came from a human donor in good health.

The V and J genes are TRBV11-2 and TRBJ1-4; D uncertain. Germline V gene data show CDR1 as SGHAT and CDR2 as FQNNGV. The V end was cut by 2 bases, the J end by 7 bases, with 11 bases between. The CDR3 extends over 14 amino acids. The DNA for the CDR3 is TGTGCCAGCAGCTTAAGGGTGTGGAGTGAAAAACTGTTTTTT. Its translation is CASSLRVWSEKLFF.

The chain joins TRBV27 to TRBJ1-4; maybe TRBD1 (5 bases). Trimming left V 2 bases short and J 7 bases short, with 14 bases between. In germline, CDR1 is MNHEY, CDR2 SMNVEV (reference sequence). The CDR3 consists of 15 residues. This CDR3 reads CASSLGWGKAEKLFF. The CDR3 region has the DNA TGTGCCAGCAGTTTAGGTTGGGGGAAAGCTGAAAAACTGTTTTTT.

The chain joins TRBV9 to TRBJ2-2, with D tentatively TRBD2 (7 bases). CDR1 is SGDLS, CDR2 YYNGEE, per germline. Trimming pared 0 bases from V and 7 bases from J, leaving 28 bases between. This CDR3 contains 20 residues. The CDR3 region is CASSVEVGGGTHASGGELFF. The DNA of the CDR3 is TGTGCCAGCAGCGTAGAGGTTGGGGGAGGGACACACGCATCGGGCGGGGAGCTGTTTTTT.

V gene TRBV9 combines with J gene TRBJ2-5; D uncertain. This CDR3 has 13 amino acids. CDR1 and CDR2 (germline): SGDLS, YYNGEE. V was shortened by 0 bases and J by 5 bases, with 8 bases between the two germline ends. This chain's CDR3 is CASSVDVGETQYF. CDR3 sequence (DNA): TGTGCCAGCAGCGTAGACGTCGGCGAGACCCAGTACTTC.

The chain has TRBV28 and TRBJ1-3; D is possibly TRBD1 (5 bases). Germline loops: CDR1 MDHEN, CDR2 SYDVKM. The ends were cut back, 4 bases at V and 3 bases at J, with 10 bases in the middle. This CDR3 has 14 amino acids. The CDR3 reads CASSSGVFGNTIYF. In DNA, the CDR3 is TGTGCCAGCAGTTCGGGGGTTTTTGGAAACACCATATATTTT.

The J gene is TRBJ2-2, the V gene TRBV9; TRBD1 is a possible D gene (5 bases). The CDR3 spans 15 residues. The V and J ends lost 4 bases and 4 bases respectively, with 14 bases between them. Germline assignment: CDR1 SGDLS and CDR2 YYNGEE. CDR3 sequence: CASSPLGLPTGELFF. CDR3 bases: TGTGCCAGCAGCCCCCTGGGGCTCCCCACCGGGGAGCTGTTTTTT.

The table lists this clone with a count of one. This chain links TRBV19 with TRBJ2-2, with TRBD1 matching 8 bases. Germline lookup yields CDR1 LNHDA and CDR2 SQIVND (reference sequence). Trimming cost V 5 bases and J 5 bases; bases outside gene matches: 4. CDR3 length: 14 residues. The CDR3 is CASSVQGVTGELFF. The CDR3 coding sequence is TGTGCCAGTAGTGTACAGGGGGTAACCGGGGAGCTGTTTTTT.

The chain employs TRBV6-5 and TRBJ2-5, with D maybe TRBD1 (6 bases). Germline CDR1 MNHEY, CDR2 SVGAGI. Trimming pared 0 bases from V and 4 bases from J, leaving 15 bases between. This CDR3 region has 16 residues. The CDR3 nucleotides read TGTGCCAGCAGTTACTCGAATCTGGGGGCGCGAGAGACCCAGTACTTC. Its protein is CASSYSNLGARETQYF.

J is TRBJ2-7 and V is TRBV30; D is uncertain. The germline gives CDR1 GTSNPN, CDR2 SVGIG (reference sequence). Trimming pared 3 bases from V and 5 bases from J, leaving 8 bases between. CDR3 length equals 11 residues. CDR3 coding DNA: TGTGCCTGGAGAGGGCTCGACGAGCAGTACTTC. It encodes CAWRGLDEQYF.

This chain connects TRBV18 to TRBJ2-5, with D perhaps TRBD1 (6 bases). Trimming took off 4 bases at V and 4 bases at J, with 13 bases between the two ends. The V gene's germline CDR1 is KGHSH and CDR2 LQKENI. The CDR3 length is 14 residues. The CDR3 sequence is CASSQGVGRETQYF. DNA of the CDR3: TGTGCCAGCTCACAGGGGGTAGGTCGAGAGACCCAGTACTTC.

The rearrangement joins TRBV28 to TRBJ1-3, with D maybe TRBD1 (5 bases). The germline V gene encodes CDR1 MDHEN and CDR2 SYDVKM. This CDR3 contains 13 residues. V lost 5 bases and J lost 5, with 10 bases in between. CDR3 residues: CASSPDSRNTIYF. CDR3 coding DNA: TGTGCCAGCAGTCCCGACAGTCGAAACACCATATATTTT.

The chain has TRBV29-1 and TRBJ1-2, with 7 bases fitting TRBD1. CDR3 length equals 13 residues. Per the germline V gene, CDR1 is SQVTM and CDR2 is ANQGSEA. Trimming removed 4 bases from V and 7 bases from J; junction bases left unmatched: 9. This chain's CDR3 is CSVGGQPLGGYTF. The CDR3 region has the DNA TGCAGCGTTGGGGGACAGCCTTTGGGTGGCTACACCTTC. Drawing the rest from reference TRBV29-1 and TRBJ1-2, the complete variable domain is SAVISQKPSRDICQRGTSLTIQCQVDSQVTMMFWYRQQPGQSLTLIATANQGSEATYESGFVIDKFPISRPNLTFSTLTVSNMSPEDSSIYLCSVGGQPLGGYTFGSGTRLTVV.

The gene calls are TRBV6-7 and TRBJ2-5, with D unresolved. TRBJ2-7 explains the end of the DNA better; the J call may be wrong. TRBV6-7 is assigned to the ORF class and has an uncertain function. The CDR3 is made up of 15 amino acids. For the CDR3, the DNA is TGTGCCAGCAGTCCGCGGATGGACGCACAAAGCGAGCAGTACTTC. Translating it yields CASSPRMDAQSEQYF.

The V call is TRBV28, the J call TRBJ2-1; 10 bases agree with TRBD2. The CDR3 has 15 residues. Trimming cost V 5 bases and J 10 bases; bases outside gene matches: 11. CDR1 MDHEN and CDR2 SYDVKM come from the germline V gene. The CDR3 sequence is CASSPSYLAGDEQFF. The CDR3 nucleotides are TGTGCCAGCAGTCCTTCCTATCTAGCGGGAGACGAGCAGTTCTTC.